One and the same sample provided the 30 T cell receptor beta chains below, sequenced in a study of CXCR3-negative and CXCR3-positive naive CD8 T cells. UMI-labeled TRB cDNA libraries were prepared by 5' RACE. With the 5' RACE reads reprocessed, TCRdb shows one record per CDR3 protein and no DNA. In all, the sample yields some 130,000 distinct CDR3 sequences. Sequenced input: naive CXCR3- CD8+ T cells from blood. Subset reported: CD45RO-CCR7+CD27+CD95- naive CD8+ T cells lacking CXCR3 (TNR3-). The origin of the receptors is a human donor in good health. Some clones in this sample may be carry-over from other donors' samples.

The chain employs TRBV5-1 and TRBJ2-7; the TCRdb D gene call, TRBD1, has no DNA to confirm it. Per germline, CDR1 SGHRS and CDR2 YFSETQ. The CDR3 runs 14 residues. This CDR3 reads CASSLGQGRAEQYF.

The V gene is TRBV23-1, the J gene TRBJ1-5; TCRdb gives TRBD1 as the D gene, but with no DNA this cannot be confirmed. TRBV23-1 is labeled an ORF, and its function is uncertain. The CDR3 spans 16 residues. This CDR3 is CASRFRTVDSNQPQHF.

CDR3 loop: CSVDTGTDNQPQHF. The V and J genes are TRBV29-1 and TRBJ1-5; there is no DNA to check the TCRdb D call of TRBD1. Germline V gene lookup returns CDR1 SQVTM and CDR2 ANQGSEA. This CDR3 spans 14 amino acids.

V and J are TRBV12-3 or TRBV12-4 and TRBJ2-6; without DNA, the TCRdb call of TRBD1 cannot be checked. The CDR3 consists of 14 residues. The CDR3 sequence is CASRYRAGANVLTF.

This chain links TRBV12-3 or TRBV12-4 with TRBJ2-1; TCRdb reports TRBD1, a call that lacks DNA to check it against. CDR3 length equals 15 residues. This chain's CDR3 is CASSLSSDRGNEQFF.

The rearrangement uses TRBV29-1 and TRBJ1-5. Germline assignment: CDR1 SQVTM and CDR2 ANQGSEA. The CDR3 totals 14 residues. The CDR3 here is CSVDGSRGDQPQHF.

V is TRBV6-2 or TRBV6-3 and J is TRBJ2-1; TCRdb names TRBD2, which stays unverified in the absence of DNA. Germline V CDR1 and CDR2: MNHEY, SVGEGT. The CDR3 covers 16 residues. CDR3 protein: CASSYSQRGGPYEQFF.

The CDR3 is CASSPVGSGRRTGELFF. The rearrangement uses TRBV13 and TRBJ2-2; checking the TCRdb D call of TRBD2 is not possible without DNA. The V gene's germline CDR1 is PRHDT and CDR2 FYEKMQ (reference sequence). The CDR3 extends over 17 amino acids.

The genes are TRBV7-9 and TRBJ1-5; TCRdb's D call, TRBD1, is unchecked because there is no DNA. Germline assignment: CDR1 SEHNR and CDR2 FQNEAQ (reference sequence). This CDR3 comprises 16 residues. CDR3 region: CASSLGGQGSNQPQHF.

J is TRBJ2-3 and V is TRBV7-9. The CDR3 length is 13 residues. Germline lookup yields CDR1 SEHNR and CDR2 FQNEAQ (reference sequence). The CDR3 loop is CASSLLAADTQYF.

The rearrangement joins TRBV29-1 to TRBJ2-5; TCRdb picks TRBD2, but there is no DNA to check that call. Germline loops: CDR1 SQVTM, CDR2 ANQGSEA. The CDR3 sequence is 16 residues long. This CDR3 is CSVELGGAGYGETQYF.

This chain's CDR3 is CASTQVGNEQFF. J is TRBJ2-1 and V is TRBV7-9. Germline lookup yields CDR1 SEHNR and CDR2 FQNEAQ (reference sequence). The CDR3 runs 12 residues.

The chain joins TRBV29-1 to TRBJ2-1; TCRdb indicates TRBD1, and absent DNA this call remains unverified. CDR3 length: 11 amino acids. The V gene's germline CDR1 is SQVTM and CDR2 ANQGSEA. The chain's CDR3 is CSVEGTPEQFF.

J is TRBJ1-2 and V is TRBV25-1. CDR3 size: 11 residues. Germline CDR1 is MGHDK and CDR2 is SYGVNS. This CDR3 is CATVSQDGYTF.

The chain uses TRBV14 and TRBJ2-1; TCRdb reports TRBD1, a call that lacks DNA to check it against. In germline, CDR1 is SGHDN, CDR2 FVKESK. The CDR3 is 13 amino acids. This chain's CDR3 is CASSQGQGHEQFF.

The rearrangement uses TRBV7-9 and TRBJ2-5; as DNA is missing, the TRBD1 call by TCRdb cannot be tested. CDR1 is SEHNR, CDR2 FQNEAQ, per germline (reference sequence). This CDR3 has 16 amino acids. This chain's CDR3 is CASSLAAHIAGKTQYF.

This chain connects TRBV29-1 to TRBJ2-5; the D call from TCRdb, TRBD1, cannot be confirmed without DNA. The CDR3 is 12 amino acids. Germline CDR1 and CDR2: SQVTM and ANQGSEA. The CDR3 loop is CSVDRALETQYF.

The chain has TRBV7-9 and TRBJ2-5; the TCRdb D gene call, TRBD2, has no DNA to confirm it. This CDR3 is built from 14 residues. Germline CDR1 reads SEHNR; CDR2 reads FQNEAQ (reference sequence). This chain's CDR3 is CASSSRDAPGTQYF.

The chain is built from TRBV7-9 and TRBJ1-4. From germline, CDR1 is SEHNR and CDR2 FQNEAQ (reference sequence). The CDR3 consists of 13 residues. CDR3 protein: CASSLGSGEKLFF. The whole variable domain, filled in from reference TRBV7-9 and TRBJ1-4, reads DTGVSQNPRHKITKRGQNVTFRCDPISEHNRLYWYRQTLGQGPEFLTYFQNEAQLEKSRLLSDRFSAERPKGSFSTLEIQRTEQGDSAMYLCASSLGSGEKLFFGSGTQLSVL.

This rearrangement joins TRBV15 to TRBJ1-5. The CDR3 totals 15 residues. CDR1 LNHNV and CDR2 YYDKDF come from the germline V gene (reference sequence). The CDR3 reads CATSRDSENGQPQHF. Filled out from reference TRBV15 and TRBJ1-5, the complete variable domain reads DAMVIQNPRYQVTQFGKPVTLSCSQTLNHNVMYWYQQKSSQAPKLLFHYYDKDFNNEADTPDNFQSRRPNTSFCFLDIRSPGLGDTAMYLCATSRDSENGQPQHFGDGTRLSIL.

This chain uses TRBV28 with TRBJ2-3; there is no DNA to check the TCRdb D call of TRBD2. CDR1 and CDR2 (germline): MDHEN, SYDVKM. The CDR3 spans 19 residues. CDR3 sequence: CASSFSWARLAGSTDTQYF.

The chain couples TRBV3-1 to TRBJ2-7; TCRdb names TRBD1, which stays unverified in the absence of DNA. The CDR3 length is 16 residues. CDR1 is LGHDT and CDR2 is YNNKEL in the germline V gene (reference sequence). The CDR3 sequence is CASSQDPGGDGYEQYF.

The chain carries TRBV6-2 or TRBV6-3 and TRBJ2-7. The CDR3 has 12 amino acids. Per germline, CDR1 MNHEY and CDR2 SVGEGT. The CDR3 region is CASSTDPYEQNF.

The genes are TRBV29-1 and TRBJ2-7. Germline V CDR1 and CDR2: SQVTM, ANQGSEA. This CDR3 is built from 12 residues. CDR3 protein: CSVSPSSYEQYF.

This chain connects TRBV29-1 to TRBJ2-1. The length of the CDR3 is 13 residues. Germline values: CDR1 SQVTM, CDR2 ANQGSEA. The CDR3 is CSVDRGSYNEQFF.

CDR3 amino acids: CASSSSGRTDTQYF. The V gene is TRBV12-3 or TRBV12-4, the J gene TRBJ2-3; TCRdb selects TRBD1, and the lack of DNA leaves this call unchecked. The CDR3 extends over 14 amino acids.

The chain is built from TRBV2 and TRBJ2-7. CDR3 size: 17 residues. Germline CDR1 reads SNHLY; CDR2 reads FYNNEI. The CDR3 sequence: CASSDPTEKSTSYEQYF.

The V gene is TRBV7-6, the J gene TRBJ2-6; TCRdb selects TRBD1, and the lack of DNA leaves this call unchecked. This CDR3 comprises 16 residues. The germline V gene encodes CDR1 SGHVS and CDR2 FNYEAQ. CDR3 sequence: CASSLETASGANVLTF.

This rearrangement joins TRBV4-2 to TRBJ1-2; TCRdb gives TRBD1 as the D gene, but with no DNA this cannot be confirmed. The length of the CDR3 is 14 residues. Germline V gives CDR1 LGHNA, CDR2 YNFKEQ. The CDR3 loop is CASYGDRDIYGYTF.

The chain links TRBV7-2 to TRBJ2-4; TCRdb selects TRBD2, and the lack of DNA leaves this call unchecked. The CDR3 runs to 18 residues. Germline-derived CDR1 and CDR2 are SGHTA and FQGNSA. The CDR3 loop is CASSLRAPLILAKNIQYF.